This T cell receptor (beta chain) is drawn from a study of blood T cell repertoires in COVID-19. Germline V gene sequence: CDR1 SGHRS, CDR2 YFSETQ. There are 15 residues in the CDR3. The junction had 2 bases not matched to a gene; V was cut back by 0 bases and J by 3 bases. Some clones are missing from TCRdb's copy, which holds only in-frame ones; the method was immunoSEQ multiplex PCR. The table includes 150,000 to 200,000 clones, about three quarters detected once. The chain links TRBV5-1 to TRBJ1-4, with TRBD1 matching 7 bases. Sequencing input: peripheral blood. The sequence was collected from a woman at least 80 years old with active or convalescent COVID-19. CDR3 bases: TGCGCCAGCAGCTTGGCCGGACAGGCTAATGAAAAACTGTTTTTT. This codes for CASSLAGQANEKLFF.